The entry below gives a single T cell receptor beta chain sequence along with its context. The entry originates in a study of cytomegalovirus exposure and HLA in healthy donors. The ends lost 7 bases at V and 2 bases at J; junction bases unmatched: 9. The CDR3 has 15 residues. From germline, CDR1 is LNHNV and CDR2 YYDKDF (reference sequence). With 60 Vbeta and 13 Jbeta primers, the PCR was carried out. Some clones are missing from TCRdb's copy, which holds only in-frame ones; the method was immunoSEQ multiplex PCR. The repertoire consists of some 190,000 clones, with 85% occurring once and the leading ten covering 1%.

The origin of this receptor is a boy younger than 10 in good health and CMV-seronegative. The gene calls are TRBV15 and TRBJ2-5; the match to TRBD2 covers 8 bases. Sequencing input: PBMCs. The CDR3 DNA follows: TGTGCCACCAAGACTGGAGCGGGAGTACAAGAGACCCAGTACTTC. Protein sequence: CATKTGAGVQETQYF.